This TCR beta chain is from a study of T cell responses to AZD1222 COVID-19 vaccine. Trimming cost V 4 bases and J 5 bases, with 15 bases left between them. Germline CDR1 reads SGHNT; CDR2 reads YYREEE (reference sequence). The CDR3 has 14 residues. Timing groups of about 4 and about 12 weeks for second doses were pooled. The method was immunoSEQ multiplex PCR; TCRdb's version includes in-frame clones alone and lacks a portion of them. The data hold fewer than 120,000 clones, with roughly 90% observed a single time. Findings and limits, study-wide: Repertoire samples came only from after the peak T cell response. Nearly half of spike-specific TCRs reportedly target variant regions that are unmutated in the B.1.351 and B.1.1.7 variants.

With respect to this clone: Its antigen is currently unknown.

The sample in question was peripheral blood, obtained 28 days after the second AZD1222 dose. The chain recombines TRBV5-4 with TRBJ1-1; a possible D gene is TRBD1 (5 bases). This TCR was sampled from an adult who received the AZD1222 COVID-19 vaccine. The CDR3 region has the DNA TGTGCCAGCAGCCCCAGTGGGGGTTGGACTGAAGCTTTCTTT. Translated: CASSPSGGWTEAFF. The whole variable domain, remainder taken from reference TRBV5-4 and TRBJ1-1, is ETGVTQSPTHLIKTRGQQVTLRCSSQSGHNTVSWYQQALGQGPQFIFQYYREEENGRGNFPPRFSGLQFPNYSSELNVNALELDDSALYLCASSPSGGWTEAFFGQGTRLTVV.